This passage covers 7 T cell receptor beta chains from one sample sequenced in a study of blood T cell repertoires in COVID-19. TCRdb's table, derived via immunoSEQ multiplex PCR, lists solely in-frame clones and lacks some. Of more than 300,000 clones listed, approximately 89% are singletons. Sequenced input: PBMCs or T cells enriched from blood (not recorded which). Receptors originate from a woman aged 40 to 55 who had been exposed to COVID-19.

V usage is TRBV5-6 and J usage is TRBJ2-5, with 10 bases matching TRBD2. V trimming: 2 bases; J trimming: 2 bases; junction bases outside the gene matches: 3. Germline loops: CDR1 SGHDT, CDR2 YYEEEE. The CDR3 contains 15 residues. CDR3 sequence: CASSFSGGAQETQYF. CDR3 nucleotide sequence: TGTGCCAGCAGCTTCAGCGGGGGGGCTCAAGAGACCCAGTACTTC.

The chain is built from TRBV5-1 and TRBJ2-7; TRBD1 matches 11 bases. CDR3 length: 14 amino acids. Per the germline V gene, CDR1 is SGHRS and CDR2 is YFSETQ. The ends lost 4 bases at V and 3 bases at J; junction bases unmatched: 3. CDR3 nucleotide sequence: TGCGCCAGCAGCCGGACAGGGGGCTTCTACGAGCAGTACTTC. Its protein is CASSRTGGFYEQYF.

This clone was recorded once. The genes are TRBV14 and TRBJ1-3, with 9 nucleotides matching TRBD1. CDR1 SGHDN and CDR2 FVKESK come from the germline V gene. Unmatched junction bases numbered 15, after V lost 0 bases and J lost 0 bases. The CDR3 extends over 21 amino acids. CDR3: CASSQDEWGQGAFLSGNTIYF. The CDR3 nucleotides are TGTGCCAGCAGCCAAGATGAATGGGGACAGGGTGCATTTCTCTCTGGAAACACCATATATTTT.

The CDR3 is CSVVGDRGMNTEAFF. As DNA, the CDR3 is TGCAGCGTTGTAGGTGACAGGGGTATGAACACTGAAGCTTTCTTT. V is TRBV29-1 and J is TRBJ1-1, with 8 bases aligning to TRBD1. Losses at the gene ends were 4 bases for V and 0 bases for J; bases not matched to a gene: 7. Germline CDR1 and CDR2: SQVTM and ANQGSEA. The CDR3 covers 15 residues.

CDR3 in amino acids: CASRTGLRRIQPQHF. The CDR3, as DNA: TGTGCCAGCAGAACGGGACTCCGGAGGATTCAGCCCCAGCATTTT. This chain joins TRBV2 and TRBJ1-5, with D tentatively TRBD1 (5 bases). Germline lookup yields CDR1 SNHLY and CDR2 FYNNEI. The V and J ends lost 6 bases and 6 bases respectively, with 18 bases between them. The CDR3 contains 15 residues.

This chain links TRBV10-3 with TRBJ1-1; possibly TRBD1 for D (5 bases). Germline CDR1 ENHRY, CDR2 SYGVKD. The length of the CDR3 is 13 residues. V dropped 10 bases and J dropped 4 bases, with 16 bases sitting between them. This CDR3 reads CARPLWGGTEAFF. The CDR3 DNA is TGTGCCAGACCCTTATGGGGGGGCACTGAAGCTTTCTTT.

The V call is TRBV7-2, the J call TRBJ2-1, with 7 bases fitting TRBD1. This CDR3 region has 14 residues. The V and J ends lost 3 bases and 4 bases, in that order; junction bases with no gene match: 3. Germline V gene sequence: CDR1 SGHTA, CDR2 FQGNSA. Here the CDR3 reads CASSLGQLYNEQFF. The CDR3 nucleotides read TGTGCCAGCAGCTTGGGACAGCTTTACAATGAGCAGTTCTTC.